The clone carrying this TCR beta chain was counted at least ten times. Germline CDR1 reads SGHRS; CDR2 reads YFSETQ. The CDR3 is 14 residues long. Trimming shortened V by 0 bases and J by 5 bases, and 11 bases separated the two germline ends. The sample comes from a study of T cells in Graves' hyperthyroidism and ophthalmopathy. TCR beta CDR3 regions were amplified from RNA. HTBI primers drove first-round RT-PCR of the TCR CDR3. One entry per CDR3 protein, called by TCRdb with MiXCR from the multiplex PCR reads. The table lists under 400,000 distinct CDR3 sequences, over 11% of them singletons. Researchers barred patients who had uncontrolled infection, other autoimmune disease, pregnancy or lactation. Thyroid ultrasound, orbital computed tomography, clinical symptoms, and serum thyroxine and TRAb underpinned diagnoses.

This receptor was taken from a woman aged 55-75 years with Graves' hyperthyroidism. This chain joins TRBV5-1 and TRBJ1-1; tentative D call: TRBD1 (6 bases). Sequencing was carried out using blood. The CDR3 DNA sequence: TGCGCCAGCAGCTTGGCCTCTCAGGGGACTGAAGCTTTCTTT. Translating gives CASSLASQGTEAFF.